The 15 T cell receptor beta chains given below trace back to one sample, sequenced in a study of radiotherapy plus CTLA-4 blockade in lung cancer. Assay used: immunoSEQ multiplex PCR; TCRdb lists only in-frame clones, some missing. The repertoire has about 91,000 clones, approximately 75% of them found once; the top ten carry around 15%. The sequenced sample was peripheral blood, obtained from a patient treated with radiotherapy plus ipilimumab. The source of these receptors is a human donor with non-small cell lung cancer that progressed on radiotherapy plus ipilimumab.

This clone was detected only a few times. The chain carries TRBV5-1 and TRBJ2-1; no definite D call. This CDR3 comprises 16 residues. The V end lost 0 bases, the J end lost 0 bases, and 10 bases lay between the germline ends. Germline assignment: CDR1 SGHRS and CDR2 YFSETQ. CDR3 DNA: TGCGCCAGCAGCTTGGACCCGACGGGCTCCTACAATGAGCAGTTCTTC. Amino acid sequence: CASSLDPTGSYNEQFF.

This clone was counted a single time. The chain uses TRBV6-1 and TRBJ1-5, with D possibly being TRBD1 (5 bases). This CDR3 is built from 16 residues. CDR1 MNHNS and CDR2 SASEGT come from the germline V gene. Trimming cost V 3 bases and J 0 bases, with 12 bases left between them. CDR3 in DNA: TGTGCCAGCAGTGAGGATCAGGGAGCTAGCAATCAGCCCCAGCATTTT. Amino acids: CASSEDQGASNQPQHF.

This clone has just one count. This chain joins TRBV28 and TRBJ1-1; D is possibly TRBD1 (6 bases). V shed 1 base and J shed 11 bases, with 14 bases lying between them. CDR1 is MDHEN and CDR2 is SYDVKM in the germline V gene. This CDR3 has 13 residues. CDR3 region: CASSLSSGTLAFF. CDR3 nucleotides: TGTGCCAGCAGTTTATCATCCGGGACATTGGCTTTCTTT.

The CDR3 sequence is CASSEWARGGYTF. The CDR3 nucleotides are TGTGCCAGCAGTGAATGGGCCCGCGGCGGCTACACCTTC. The chain joins TRBV6-1 to TRBJ1-2; D not certain. The CDR3 length is 13 residues. The V gene lost 2 bases and the J gene lost 8 bases, with 12 bases spanning the gap. Per germline, CDR1 MNHNS and CDR2 SASEGT.

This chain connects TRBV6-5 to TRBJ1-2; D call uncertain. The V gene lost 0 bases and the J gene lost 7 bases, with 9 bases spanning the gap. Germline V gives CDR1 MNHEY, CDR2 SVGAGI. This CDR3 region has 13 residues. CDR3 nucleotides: TGTGCCAGCAGTTACTCAACGCGAGGTGGCTACACCTTC. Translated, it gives CASSYSTRGGYTF.

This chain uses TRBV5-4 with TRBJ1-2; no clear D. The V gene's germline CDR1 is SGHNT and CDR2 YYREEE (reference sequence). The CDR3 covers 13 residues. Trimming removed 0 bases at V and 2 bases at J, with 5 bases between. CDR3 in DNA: TGTGCCAGCAGCTTGGACACCAACTATGGCTACACCTTC. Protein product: CASSLDTNYGYTF.

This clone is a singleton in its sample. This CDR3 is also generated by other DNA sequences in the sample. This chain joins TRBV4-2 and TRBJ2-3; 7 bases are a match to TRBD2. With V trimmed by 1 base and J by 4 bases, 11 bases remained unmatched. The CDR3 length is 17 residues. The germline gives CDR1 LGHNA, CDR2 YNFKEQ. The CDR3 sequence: CASSQATSGGGADTQYF. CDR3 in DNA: TGTGCCAGCAGCCAAGCGACTAGTGGGGGAGGGGCAGATACGCAGTATTTT.

CDR3: CASSLIGPDKVHTGELFF. CDR3 nucleotide sequence: TGTGCCAGCAGCTTAATTGGACCGGACAAAGTACACACCGGGGAGCTGTTTTTT. The chain links TRBV7-6 to TRBJ2-2; TRBD1 is a possible D gene (5 bases). The ends were cut back, 2 bases at V and 3 bases at J, with 19 bases in the middle. The germline CDR1 and CDR2 sequences are SGHVS and FNYEAQ. CDR3 size: 18 residues.

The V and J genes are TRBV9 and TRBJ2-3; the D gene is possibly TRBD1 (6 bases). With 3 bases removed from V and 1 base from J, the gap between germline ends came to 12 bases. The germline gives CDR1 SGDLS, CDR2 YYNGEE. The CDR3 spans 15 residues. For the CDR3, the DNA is TGTGCCAGCAGCGCAGGGGTAAAGGGCACAGATACGCAGTATTTT. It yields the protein CASSAGVKGTDTQYF.

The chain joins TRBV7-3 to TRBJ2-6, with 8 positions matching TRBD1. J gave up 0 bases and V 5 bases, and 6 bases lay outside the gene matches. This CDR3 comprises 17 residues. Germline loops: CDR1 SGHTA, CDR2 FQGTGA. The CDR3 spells CASSPGTGNSGANVLTF. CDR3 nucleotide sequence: TGTGCCAGCAGCCCAGGGACAGGCAACTCTGGGGCCAACGTCCTGACTTTC.

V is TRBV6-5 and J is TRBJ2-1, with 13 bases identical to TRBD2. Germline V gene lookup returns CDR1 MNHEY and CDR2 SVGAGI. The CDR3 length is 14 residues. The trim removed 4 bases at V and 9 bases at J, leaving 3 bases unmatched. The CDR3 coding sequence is TGTGCCAGCAGTTTAGGACTAGCGGGGGCTGAGCAGTTCTTC. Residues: CASSLGLAGAEQFF.

The CDR3 nucleotides read TGCTCCCAGCTAGTTGGGGACATTCAGTACTTC. Translation gives CSQLVGDIQYF. V and J are TRBV20-1 and TRBJ2-4, with no clear D. The germline CDR1 and CDR2 sequences are DFQATT and SNEGSKA (reference sequence). The CDR3 runs to 11 residues.

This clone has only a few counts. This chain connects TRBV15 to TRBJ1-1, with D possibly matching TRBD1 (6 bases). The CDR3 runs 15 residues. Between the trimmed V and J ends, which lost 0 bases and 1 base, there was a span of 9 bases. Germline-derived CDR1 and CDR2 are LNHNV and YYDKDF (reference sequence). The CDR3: CATSREKGQNTEAFF. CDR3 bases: TGTGCCACCAGCAGAGAGAAGGGACAGAACACTGAAGCTTTCTTT.

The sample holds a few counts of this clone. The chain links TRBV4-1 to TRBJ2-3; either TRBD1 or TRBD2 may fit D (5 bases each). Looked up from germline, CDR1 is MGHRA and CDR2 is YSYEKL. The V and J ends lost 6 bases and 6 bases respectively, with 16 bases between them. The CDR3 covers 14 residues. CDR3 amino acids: CASRGPLDLDTQYF. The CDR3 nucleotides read TGCGCCAGCAGGGGACCCCTGGACCTTGATACGCAGTATTTT.

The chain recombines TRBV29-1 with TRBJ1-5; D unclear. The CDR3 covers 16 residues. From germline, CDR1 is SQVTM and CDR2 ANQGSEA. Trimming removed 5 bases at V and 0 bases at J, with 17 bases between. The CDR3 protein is CSVREGGLYSNQPQHF. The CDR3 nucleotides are TGCAGCGTTCGGGAGGGAGGTTTGTATAGCAATCAGCCCCAGCATTTT. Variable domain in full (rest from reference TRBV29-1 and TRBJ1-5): SAVISQKPSRDICQRGTSLTIQCQVDSQVTMMFWYRQQPGQSLTLIATANQGSEATYESGFVIDKFPISRPNLTFSTLTVSNMSPEDSSIYLCSVREGGLYSNQPQHFGDGTRLSIL.